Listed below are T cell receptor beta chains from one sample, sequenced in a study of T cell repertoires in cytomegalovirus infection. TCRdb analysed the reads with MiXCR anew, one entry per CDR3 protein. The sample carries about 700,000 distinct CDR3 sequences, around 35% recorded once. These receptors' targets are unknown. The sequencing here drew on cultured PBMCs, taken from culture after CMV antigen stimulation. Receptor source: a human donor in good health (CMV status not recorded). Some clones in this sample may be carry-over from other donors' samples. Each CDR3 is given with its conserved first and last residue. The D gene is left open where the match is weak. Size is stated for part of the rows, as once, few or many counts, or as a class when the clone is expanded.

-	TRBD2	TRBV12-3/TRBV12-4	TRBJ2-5	CASKAGGRETQYF	TGTGCCTCCAAAGCGGGGGGAAGAGAGACCCAGTACTTC
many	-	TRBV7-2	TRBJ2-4	CASSLVAGGAKLAKNIQYF	TGTGCCAGCAGCTTAGTAGCCGGCGGGGCGAAACTAGCCAAAAACATTCAGTACTTC
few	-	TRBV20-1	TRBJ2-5	CSARGGIGNQETQYF	TGCAGTGCTAGAGGGGGGATAGGGAACCAAGAGACCCAGTACTTC
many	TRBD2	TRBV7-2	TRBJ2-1	CASSLSSGTKNEQFF	TGTGCCAGCAGCTTAAGTAGCGGGACAAAAAATGAGCAGTTCTTC
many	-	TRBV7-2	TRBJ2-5	CASSLSVGETQYF	TGTGCCAGCAGCTTATCCGTGGGGGAGACCCAGTACTTC
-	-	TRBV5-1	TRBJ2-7	CASSSAEGLYEQYF	TGCGCCAGCAGCTCGGCCGAGGGCCTCTACGAGCAGTACTTC
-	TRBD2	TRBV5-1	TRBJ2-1	CASSLWTSGSNEQFF	TGCGCCAGCAGCTTGTGGACTAGCGGGAGTAATGAGCAGTTCTTC
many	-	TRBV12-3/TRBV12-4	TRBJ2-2	CASRGDTGELFF	TGTGCCAGCAGGGGGGACACCGGGGAGCTGTTTTTT
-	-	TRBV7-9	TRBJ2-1	CASSSRRVEEQFF	TGTGCCAGCAGCTCACGCAGGGTGGAGGAGCAGTTCTTC
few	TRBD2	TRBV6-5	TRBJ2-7	CASSYFGIRQSGRKHEQYF	TGTGCCAGCAGTTACTTTGGTATCAGGCAGAGCGGGAGGAAACACGAGCAGTACTTC
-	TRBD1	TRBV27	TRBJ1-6	CASSWDSLNSPLHF	TGTGCCAGCAGTTGGGACAGCCTTAATTCACCCCTCCACTTT
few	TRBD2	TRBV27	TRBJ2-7	CASSSGLALPYEQYF	TGTGCCAGCAGTTCCGGACTAGCGCTGCCCTACGAGCAGTACTTC
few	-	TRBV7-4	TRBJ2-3	CASSKGDFLTDTQYF	TGTGCCAGCTCAAAGGGAGACTTCCTCACAGATACGCAGTATTTT
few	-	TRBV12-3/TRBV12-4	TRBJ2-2	CASSPPVNGELFF	TGTGCCAGCAGTCCCCCAGTAAACGGGGAGCTGTTTTTT
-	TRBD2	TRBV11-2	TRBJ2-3	CASSLTGVAGSDTQYF	TGTGCCAGCAGCTTAACGGGGGTAGCGGGATCAGATACGCAGTATTTT
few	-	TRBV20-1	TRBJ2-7	CSAVRQAALYEQYF	TGCAGTGCTGTTAGACAGGCAGCCCTCTACGAGCAGTACTTC